This paragraph reports one T cell receptor beta chain. The antigen remains unidentified. This record belongs to a study of T cell responses to AZD1222 COVID-19 vaccine. Whole-study findings and limits: It should be noted that donors were predominantly white British and more often female, and clonal diversity was possibly underestimated.

This table comes from immunoSEQ multiplex PCR, and its TCRdb copy is limited to in-frame clones, with some not included. Among over 100,000 clones listed, roughly nine tenths were seen once. The V gene's germline CDR1 is LGHDT and CDR2 YNNKEL (reference sequence). V lost 0 bases and J lost 8, with 10 bases in between. The CDR3 totals 14 residues. The sample in question was peripheral blood, obtained on day 0 of AZD1222 vaccination. This chain joins TRBV3-1 (or the pseudogene TRBV3-2) and TRBJ1-4; the D is unclear. This TCR derives from an adult in good health. CDR3 protein: CASSQEGAGEKLFF. In nucleotides, the CDR3 is TGTGCCAGCAGCCAAGAGGGTGCCGGGGAAAAACTGTTTTTT.